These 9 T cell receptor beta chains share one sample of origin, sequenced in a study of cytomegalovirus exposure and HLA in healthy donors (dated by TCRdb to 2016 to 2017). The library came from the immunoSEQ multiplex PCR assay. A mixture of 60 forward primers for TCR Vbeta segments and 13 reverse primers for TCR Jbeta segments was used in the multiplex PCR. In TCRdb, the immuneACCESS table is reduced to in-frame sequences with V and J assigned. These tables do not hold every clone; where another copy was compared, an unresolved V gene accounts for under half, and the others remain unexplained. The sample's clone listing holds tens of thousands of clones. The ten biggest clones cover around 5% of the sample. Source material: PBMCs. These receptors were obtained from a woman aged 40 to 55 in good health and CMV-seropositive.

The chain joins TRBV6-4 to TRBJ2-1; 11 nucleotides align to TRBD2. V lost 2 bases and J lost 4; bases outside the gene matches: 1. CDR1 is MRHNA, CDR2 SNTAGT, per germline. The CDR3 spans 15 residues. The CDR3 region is CASSDTSGGYNEQFF. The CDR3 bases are TGTGCCAGCAGTGACACTAGCGGGGGTTACAATGAGCAGTTCTTC.

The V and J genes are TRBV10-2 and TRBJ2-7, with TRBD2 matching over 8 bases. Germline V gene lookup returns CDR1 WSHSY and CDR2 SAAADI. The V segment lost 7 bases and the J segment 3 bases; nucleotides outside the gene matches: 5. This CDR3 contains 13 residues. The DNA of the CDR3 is TGCGCCAGCAATCCCGGGACTAGCTACGAGCAGTACTTC. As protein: CASNPGTSYEQYF.

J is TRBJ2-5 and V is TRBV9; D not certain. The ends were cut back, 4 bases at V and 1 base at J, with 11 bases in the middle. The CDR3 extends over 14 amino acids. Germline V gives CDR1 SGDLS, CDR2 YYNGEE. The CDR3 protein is CASSLHSGQETQYF. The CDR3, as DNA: TGTGCCAGCAGCCTCCATTCAGGCCAAGAGACCCAGTACTTC.

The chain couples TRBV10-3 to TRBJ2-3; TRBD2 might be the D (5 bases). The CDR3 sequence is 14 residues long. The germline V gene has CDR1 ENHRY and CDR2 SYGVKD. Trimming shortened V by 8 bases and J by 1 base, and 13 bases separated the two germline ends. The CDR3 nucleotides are TGTGCCATCGCGGGCGGGCTGGGCACAGATACGCAGTATTTT. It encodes CAIAGGLGTDTQYF.

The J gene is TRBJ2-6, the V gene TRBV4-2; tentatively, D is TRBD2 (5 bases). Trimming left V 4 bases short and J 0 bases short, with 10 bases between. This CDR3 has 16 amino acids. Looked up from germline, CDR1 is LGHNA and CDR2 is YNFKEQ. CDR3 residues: CASSREGDSGANVLTF. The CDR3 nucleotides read TGTGCCAGCAGCCGAGAGGGAGACTCTGGGGCCAACGTCCTGACTTTC.

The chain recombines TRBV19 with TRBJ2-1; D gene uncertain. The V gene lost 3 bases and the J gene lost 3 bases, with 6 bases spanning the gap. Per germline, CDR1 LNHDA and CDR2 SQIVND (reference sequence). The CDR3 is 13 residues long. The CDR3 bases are TGTGCCAGTAGTATTGGCGGCTACAATGAGCAGTTCTTC. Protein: CASSIGGYNEQFF.

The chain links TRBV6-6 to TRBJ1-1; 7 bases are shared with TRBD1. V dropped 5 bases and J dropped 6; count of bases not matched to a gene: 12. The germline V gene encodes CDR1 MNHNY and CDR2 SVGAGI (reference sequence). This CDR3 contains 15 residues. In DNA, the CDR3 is TGTGCCAGCAGTCCCAACGACAGGGTTAGGGCTGAAGCTTTCTTT. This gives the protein CASSPNDRVRAEAFF.

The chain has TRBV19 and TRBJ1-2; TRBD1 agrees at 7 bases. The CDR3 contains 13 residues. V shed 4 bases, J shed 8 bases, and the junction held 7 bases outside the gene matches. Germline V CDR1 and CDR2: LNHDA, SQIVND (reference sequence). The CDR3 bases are TGTGCCAGTAGTACGTCAGGGGGGCGAGGCTACACCTTC. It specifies CASSTSGGRGYTF.

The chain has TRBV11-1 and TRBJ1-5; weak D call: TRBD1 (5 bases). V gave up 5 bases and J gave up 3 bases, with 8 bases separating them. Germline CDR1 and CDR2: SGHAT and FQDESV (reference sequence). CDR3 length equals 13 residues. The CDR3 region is CASSRGSNQPQHF. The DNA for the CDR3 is TGTGCCAGCAGCAGGGGATCCAATCAGCCCCAGCATTTT.